This T cell receptor (beta chain) was profiled in a study of blood T cell repertoires in COVID-19. As for the study in general: Samples of COVID-19 (acute and convalescent) were obtained from the United States, Italy and Spain.

V was clipped by 4 bases and J by 8 bases, with 18 bases between them. Germline-derived CDR1 and CDR2 are MDHEN and SYDVKM. This CDR3 has 15 amino acids. Data came from immunoSEQ multiplex PCR; TCRdb stores just in-frame clones and leaves some out. The sample lists around 100,000 clones, around 88% occurring once. The material sequenced was peripheral blood. The genes are TRBV28 and TRBJ2-1; a weak D match, TRBD1 (6 bases). The TCR was taken from an elderly man with acute or convalescent COVID-19. For the CDR3, the DNA is TGTGCCAGCAGTTCCCCGAGCAGGGGCTGGGATGAGCAGTTCTTC. It codes for CASSSPSRGWDEQFF. Drawing the rest from reference TRBV28 and TRBJ2-1, the complete variable domain is DVKVTQSSRYLVKRTGEKVFLECVQDMDHENMFWYRQDPGLGLRLIYFSYDVKMKEKGDIPEGYSVSREKKERFSLILESASTNQTSMYLCASSSPSRGWDEQFFGPGTRLTVL.